The entry below gives a single TCR beta chain sequence along with its context. What it recognizes is unknown. Healthy Caucasians were all of the donors. This CDR3 spans 13 amino acids. With 5 bases clipped from V and 6 bases from J, the junction kept 4 bases outside the gene matches. Germline CDR1 reads SGHAT; CDR2 reads FQNNGV. These data originate in a study of identical twins. Regarding the study as a whole: Out-of-frame alpha sequences shared by twins showed excess low generation probability. Potential partial confounding of zero-insertion analyses by invariant MAIT and iNKT cells was noted.

Template switching (which added a universal primer site) was used, and cDNA carried unique molecular identifiers. TCRdb independently ran MiXCR on the 5' RACE reads; one entry per CDR3 protein. The sample lists approximately 94,000 distinct CDR3 sequences, under 7% occurring once. The sequenced sample was memory T cells sorted from blood. The chain recombines TRBV11-2 with TRBJ2-1, with 7 bases identical to TRBD1. This clonotype was sampled from a woman aged 50 to 65 in good health. Written as DNA, the CDR3 is TGTGCCAGCAGCCCGGGACAGTCCAATGAGCAGTTCTTC. Translation gives CASSPGQSNEQFF.